What follows describes a single TCR beta chain. The data were obtained in a study of graft-versus-host responses after intestinal transplantation. Unmatched junction bases numbered 18, after V lost 3 bases and J lost 10 bases. Looked up from germline, CDR1 is SGDLS and CDR2 is YYNGEE. This CDR3 has 16 residues. Generated by immunoSEQ multiplex PCR, the TCRdb table keeps only in-frame clones and is missing some. The sample comprises about 24,000 clones, over 35% of which are singletons, and 0.66% rests with the top ten. The genes are TRBV9 and TRBJ1-1; 7 bases line up with TRBD1. The receptor was derived from a human patient who received an intestinal transplant. The sample here was alloreactive CD4+ T cells from a mixed lymphocyte reaction culture, taken before intestinal transplant. Subset: CFSE-low proliferating T cells sorted from approximately six-day pre-transplant mixed lymphocyte reaction (GvH or HvG direction). In DNA form, the CDR3 reads TGTGCCAGCAGCGCTAAACTAGACAGGGTTGGCCGGGGAGCTTTCTTT. Amino acids: CASSAKLDRVGRGAFF.